This TCR beta chain was found in a study of shared clonotypes between healthy human individuals. Findings and limits, study-wide: Naive CD4 clonotypes overlapped across several donors at approximately 5.3%. Donor scarcity curtailed the genetic and exposure-history diversity represented herein.

As regards this clone: The target antigen is unknown.

The assay was run at deep level. The protocol was immunoSEQ multiplex PCR, while the TCRdb copy is restricted to in-frame clones and leaves out a portion. The table has a few million clones, roughly 92% seen once. The V end was cut by 2 bases, the J end by 2 bases, with 25 bases between. Germline V lookup: CDR1 LGHNA, CDR2 YSLEER. The CDR3 extends over 19 amino acids. All of the donors resided in Nashville, Tennessee, and each was a Caucasian adult. What was sequenced was naive CD4+ T cells from PBMCs. Noted subset: CD45RA+ positively selected. The TCR was taken from a man aged 18 to 30 in good health. Some clones in this sample may be carry-over from other donors' samples. V and J are TRBV4-3 and TRBJ2-7; possible D gene TRBD1, 5 bases. CDR3 bases: TGCGCCAGCAGCCAACAAGAATCAGGGTTCAACAGTGGACCCTACGAGCAGTACTTC. Protein sequence: CASSQQESGFNSGPYEQYF.